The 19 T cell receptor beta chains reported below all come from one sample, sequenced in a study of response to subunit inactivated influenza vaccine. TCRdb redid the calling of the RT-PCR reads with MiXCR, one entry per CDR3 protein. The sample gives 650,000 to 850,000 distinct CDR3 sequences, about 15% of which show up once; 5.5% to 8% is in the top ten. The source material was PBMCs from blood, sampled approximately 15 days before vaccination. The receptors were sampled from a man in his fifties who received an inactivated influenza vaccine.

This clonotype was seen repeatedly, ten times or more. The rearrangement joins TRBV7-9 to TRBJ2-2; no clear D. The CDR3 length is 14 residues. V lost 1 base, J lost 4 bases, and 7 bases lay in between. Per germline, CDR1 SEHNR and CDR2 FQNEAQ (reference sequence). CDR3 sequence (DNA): TGTGCCAGCAGCTTAGTTATTGGCACCGGGGAGCTGTTTTTT. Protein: CASSLVIGTGELFF. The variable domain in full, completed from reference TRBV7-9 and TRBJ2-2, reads DTGVSQNPRHKITKRGQNVTFRCDPISEHNRLYWYRQTLGQGPEFLTYFQNEAQLEKSRLLSDRFSAERPKGSFSTLEIQRTEQGDSAMYLCASSLVIGTGELFFGEGSRLTVL.

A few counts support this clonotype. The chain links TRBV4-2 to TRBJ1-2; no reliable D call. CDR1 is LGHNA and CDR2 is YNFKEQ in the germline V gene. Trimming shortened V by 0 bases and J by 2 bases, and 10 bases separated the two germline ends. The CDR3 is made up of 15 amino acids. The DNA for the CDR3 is TGTGCCAGCAGCCAAGAGATTACCGTAAACTATGGCTACACCTTC. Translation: CASSQEITVNYGYTF.

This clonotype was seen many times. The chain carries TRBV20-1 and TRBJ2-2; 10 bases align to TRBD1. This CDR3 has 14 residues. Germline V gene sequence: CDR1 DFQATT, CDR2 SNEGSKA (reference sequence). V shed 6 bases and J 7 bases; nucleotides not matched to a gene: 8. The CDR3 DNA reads TGCAGTGCACTCCCCGGGACAGGGGACGGGGAGCTGTTTTTT. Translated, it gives CSALPGTGDGELFF.

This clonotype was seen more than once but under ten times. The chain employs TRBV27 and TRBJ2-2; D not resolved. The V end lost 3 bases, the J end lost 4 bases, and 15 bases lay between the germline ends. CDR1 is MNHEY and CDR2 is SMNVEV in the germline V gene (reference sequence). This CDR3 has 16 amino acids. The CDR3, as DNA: TGTGCCAGCAGTTTTCTATCGACCCTACTCACCGGGGAGCTGTTTTTT. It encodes CASSFLSTLLTGELFF.

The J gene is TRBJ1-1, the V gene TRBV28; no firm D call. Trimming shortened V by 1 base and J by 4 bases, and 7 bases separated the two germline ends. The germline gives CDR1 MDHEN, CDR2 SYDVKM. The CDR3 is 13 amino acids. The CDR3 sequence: CASSLSSFTEAFF. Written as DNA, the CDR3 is TGTGCCAGCAGTTTATCTTCCTTCACTGAAGCTTTCTTT.

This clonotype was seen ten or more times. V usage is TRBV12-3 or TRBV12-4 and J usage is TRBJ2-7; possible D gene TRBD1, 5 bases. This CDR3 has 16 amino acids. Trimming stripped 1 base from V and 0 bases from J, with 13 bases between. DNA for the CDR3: TGTGCCAGCAGTTTAGGTCTTTGGGGCGACTCCTACGAGCAGTACTTC. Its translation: CASSLGLWGDSYEQYF.

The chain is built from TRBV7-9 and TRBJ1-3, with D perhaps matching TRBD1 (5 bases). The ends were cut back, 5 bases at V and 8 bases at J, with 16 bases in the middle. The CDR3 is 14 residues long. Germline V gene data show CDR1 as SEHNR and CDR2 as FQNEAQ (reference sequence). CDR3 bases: TGTGCCAGCAGCCCACGGGGCCGGGGGGACACCATATATTTT. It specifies CASSPRGRGDTIYF.

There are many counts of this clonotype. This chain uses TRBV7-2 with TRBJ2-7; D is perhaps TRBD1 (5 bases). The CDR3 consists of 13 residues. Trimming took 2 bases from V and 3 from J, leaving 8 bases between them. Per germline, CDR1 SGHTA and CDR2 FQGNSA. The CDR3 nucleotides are TGTGCCAGCAGCTTATACGGACACTACGAGCAGTACTTC. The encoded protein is CASSLYGHYEQYF.

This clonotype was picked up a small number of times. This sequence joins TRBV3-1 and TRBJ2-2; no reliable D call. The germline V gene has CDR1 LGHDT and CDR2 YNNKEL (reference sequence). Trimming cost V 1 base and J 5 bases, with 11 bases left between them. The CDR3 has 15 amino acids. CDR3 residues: CASSQGLGGTGELFF. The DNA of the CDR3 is TGTGCCAGCAGCCAAGGTTTAGGTGGTACCGGGGAGCTGTTTTTT.

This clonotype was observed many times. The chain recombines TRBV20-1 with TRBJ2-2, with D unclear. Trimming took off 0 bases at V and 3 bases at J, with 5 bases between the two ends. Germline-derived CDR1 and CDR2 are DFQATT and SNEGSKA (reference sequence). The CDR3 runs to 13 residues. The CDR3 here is CSARDGYTGELFF. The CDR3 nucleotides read TGCAGTGCTAGAGACGGGTACACCGGGGAGCTGTTTTTT.

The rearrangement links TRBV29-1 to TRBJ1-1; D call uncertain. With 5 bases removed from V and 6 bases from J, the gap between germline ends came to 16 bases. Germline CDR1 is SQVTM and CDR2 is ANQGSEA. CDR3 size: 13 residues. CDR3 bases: TGCAGCGTTTTCATTGGGAACCAGGCTGAAGCTTTCTTT. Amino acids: CSVFIGNQAEAFF.

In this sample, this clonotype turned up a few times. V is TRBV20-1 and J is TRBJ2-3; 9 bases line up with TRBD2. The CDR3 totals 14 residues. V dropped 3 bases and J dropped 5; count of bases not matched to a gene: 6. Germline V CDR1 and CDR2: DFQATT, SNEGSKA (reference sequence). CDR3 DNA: TGCAGTGCTAGCCTAGCGGGACGGGTAGATACGCAGTATTTT. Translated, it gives CSASLAGRVDTQYF.

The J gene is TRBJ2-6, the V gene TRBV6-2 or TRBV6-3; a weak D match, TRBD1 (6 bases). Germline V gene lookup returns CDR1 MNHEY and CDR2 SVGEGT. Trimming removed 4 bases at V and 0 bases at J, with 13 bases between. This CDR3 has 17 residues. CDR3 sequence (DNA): TGTGCCAGCAGTTCAAGGGGGATTCACTCTGGGGCCAACGTCCTGACTTTC. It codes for CASSSRGIHSGANVLTF.

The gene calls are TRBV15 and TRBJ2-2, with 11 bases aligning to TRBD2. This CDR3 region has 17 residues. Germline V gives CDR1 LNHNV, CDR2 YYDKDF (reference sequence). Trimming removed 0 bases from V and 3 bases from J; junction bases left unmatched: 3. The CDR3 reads CATSRELAGGYTGELFF. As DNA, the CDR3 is TGTGCCACCAGCAGAGAGCTAGCGGGGGGATACACCGGGGAGCTGTTTTTT. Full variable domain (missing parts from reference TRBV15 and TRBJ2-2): DAMVIQNPRYQVTQFGKPVTLSCSQTLNHNVMYWYQQKSSQAPKLLFHYYDKDFNNEADTPDNFQSRRPNTSFCFLDIRSPGLGDTAMYLCATSRELAGGYTGELFFGEGSRLTVL.

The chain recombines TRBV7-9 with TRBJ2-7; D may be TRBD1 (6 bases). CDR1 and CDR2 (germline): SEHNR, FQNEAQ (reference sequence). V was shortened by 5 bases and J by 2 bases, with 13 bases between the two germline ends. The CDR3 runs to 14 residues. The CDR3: CASSHPGETYEQYF. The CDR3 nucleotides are TGTGCCAGCAGCCACCCAGGGGAGACCTACGAGCAGTACTTC.

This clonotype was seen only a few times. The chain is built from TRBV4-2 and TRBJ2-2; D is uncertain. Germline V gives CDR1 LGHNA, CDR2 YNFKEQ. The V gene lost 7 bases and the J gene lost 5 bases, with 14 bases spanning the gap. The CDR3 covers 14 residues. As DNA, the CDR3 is TGTGCCAGCACCGAAAAAAGGGCAACCGGGGAGCTGTTTTTT. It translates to CASTEKRATGELFF.

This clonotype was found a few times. CDR3 nucleotide sequence: TGTGCCAGCGGCACCCGGACCAATGGGGAGACCCAGTACTTC. As protein: CASGTRTNGETQYF. The rearrangement uses TRBV7-9 and TRBJ2-5, with no clear D. Looked up from germline, CDR1 is SEHNR and CDR2 is FQNEAQ (reference sequence). The length of the CDR3 is 14 residues. Between the trimmed V and J ends, which lost 8 bases and 5 bases, there was a span of 18 bases.

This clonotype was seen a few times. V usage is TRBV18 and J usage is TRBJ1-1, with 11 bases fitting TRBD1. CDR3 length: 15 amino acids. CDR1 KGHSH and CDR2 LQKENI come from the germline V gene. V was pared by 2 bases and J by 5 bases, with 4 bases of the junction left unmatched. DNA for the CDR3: TGTGCCAGCTCACCATTGGACAGGGGGCGAACTGAAGCTTTCTTT. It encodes CASSPLDRGRTEAFF.

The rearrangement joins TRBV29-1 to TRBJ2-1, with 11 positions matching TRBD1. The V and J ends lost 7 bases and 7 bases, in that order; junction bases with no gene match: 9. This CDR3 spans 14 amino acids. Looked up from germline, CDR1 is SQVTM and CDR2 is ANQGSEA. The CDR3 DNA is TGCAGCGCTACTGGGACAGGGGGATGGAATGAGCAGTTCTTC. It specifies CSATGTGGWNEQFF.